The entry below gives a single T cell receptor beta chain sequence along with its context. Its antigen is not identified. This sample is drawn from a study of CD8+CD57+ T cells in acquired aplastic anemia. Template material for TCR beta VDJ and CDR3 profiling consisted of genomic DNA. In TCRdb, the reads were re-called with MiXCR into one record per CDR3 protein. The data show 200,000 to 250,000 distinct CDR3 sequences, roughly 50% seen once. The patients chosen for sequencing had shown expansion of CD8+CD57+ cells (detected by flow cytometry). A severe acquired aplastic anemia diagnosis applied to all patients. Trimming stripped 6 bases from V and 4 bases from J, with 16 bases between. The germline V gene has CDR1 WSHSY and CDR2 SAAADI. The CDR3 consists of 14 residues. Overall study findings and caveats: Statistical testing detected no significant gap in CD8+ Simpson's diversity between patients and controls.

The genes are TRBV10-2 and TRBJ2-7; D gene ambiguous. Sequencing used sorted CD4+, CD8+, or CD8+CD57+ T cells (not recorded which) from PBMCs. This receptor was obtained from a human donor with aplastic anemia. Here the CDR3 reads CASSLNTRGYEQYF. Here the CDR3 DNA reads TGCGCCAGCAGCCTAAATACTCGCGGATACGAGCAGTACTTC.